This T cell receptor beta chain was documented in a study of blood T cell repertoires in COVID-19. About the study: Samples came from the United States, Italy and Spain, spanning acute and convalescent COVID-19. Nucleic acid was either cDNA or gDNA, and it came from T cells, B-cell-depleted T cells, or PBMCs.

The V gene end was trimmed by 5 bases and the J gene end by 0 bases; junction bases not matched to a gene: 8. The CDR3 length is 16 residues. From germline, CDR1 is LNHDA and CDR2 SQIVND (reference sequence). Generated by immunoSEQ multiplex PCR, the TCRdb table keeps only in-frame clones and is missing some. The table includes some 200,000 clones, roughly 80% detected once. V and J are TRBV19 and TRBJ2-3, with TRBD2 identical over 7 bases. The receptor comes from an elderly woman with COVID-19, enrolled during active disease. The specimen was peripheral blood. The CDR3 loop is CASSPQPGGSTDTQYF. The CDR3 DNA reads TGTGCCAGTAGTCCCCAACCGGGAGGCAGCACAGATACGCAGTATTTT.